This T cell receptor (beta chain) was recovered during a study of shared clonotypes between healthy human individuals. Study findings and constraints: Memory subsets generally showed lower estimated richness than naive subsets.

This table comes from immunoSEQ multiplex PCR, and its TCRdb copy is limited to in-frame clones, with some not included. This sample has about 680,000 clones, with less than 80% found just once. This clone is a singleton in its sample. Its antigen is undetermined. This CDR3 has 15 amino acids. CDR1 MNHEY and CDR2 SMNVEV come from the germline V gene (reference sequence). The trim removed 5 bases at V and 4 bases at J, leaving 8 bases unmatched. This rearrangement joins TRBV27 to TRBJ2-1, with 7 bases matching TRBD2. This TCR derives from a woman in her 30s in good health. The sequencing sample was made of memory CD4+ T cells sorted from blood. Subset specified: CD45RA-negative fraction. CDR3 coding DNA: TGTGCCAGCAGTCCCGCTCGCGGGGGTTACAATGAGCAGTTCTTC. Its translation is CASSPARGGYNEQFF.